A single sample gave rise to the 16 T cell receptor beta chains below, sequenced in a study of technical replicates of blood from a handful of donors. Measured with immunoSEQ multiplex PCR; TCRdb has only the in-frame clones, and not every one. This sample yields more than 65,000 clones, of which roughly nine tenths are seen a single time; more than 0.35% belongs to the top ten. Sequenced sample: T cells isolated from PBMCs. These TCRs come from a human donor in good health. Some clones in this sample may be carry-over from other donors' samples.

CDR3 coding DNA: TGCGCCAGCAGCCAAGATTACCGGGGGTATAGCACAGATACGCAGTATTTT. Residues: CASSQDYRGYSTDTQYF. The V and J genes are TRBV4-3 and TRBJ2-3; tentatively, D is TRBD2 (6 bases). Trimming took off 0 bases at V and 0 bases at J, with 13 bases between the two ends. Per the germline V gene, CDR1 is LGHNA and CDR2 is YSLEER. This CDR3 region has 17 residues.

The CDR3 nucleotides are TGTGCCAGCAGCCCGGGACTAGCGGGGGGGCTCGGGACCCAGTACTTC. Translation gives CASSPGLAGGLGTQYF. The rearrangement joins TRBV7-8 to TRBJ2-5; 16 nucleotides match TRBD2. The V gene end was trimmed by 5 bases and the J gene end by 7 bases; junction bases not matched to a gene: 7. This CDR3 has 16 residues. The germline V gene has CDR1 SGHVS and CDR2 FQNEAQ.

This chain uses TRBV2 with TRBJ1-2; no clear D. Germline V gene sequence: CDR1 SNHLY, CDR2 FYNNEI. V gave up 6 bases and J gave up 4 bases, with 15 bases separating them. This CDR3 has 14 amino acids. CDR3 in amino acids: CASRWTPSSYGYTF. The CDR3 DNA reads as TGTGCCAGCAGATGGACTCCCTCTAGCTATGGCTACACCTTC.

The chain links TRBV28 to TRBJ1-1, with 7 bases lining up with TRBD1. The junction had 12 bases not matched to a gene; V was cut back by 3 bases and J by 8 bases. From germline, CDR1 is MDHEN and CDR2 SYDVKM. The CDR3 contains 15 residues. The chain's CDR3 is CASSFGPLTTGEAFF. DNA of the CDR3: TGTGCCAGCAGTTTTGGCCCTCTAACGACAGGGGAAGCTTTCTTT.

V and J are TRBV7-9 and TRBJ2-5; TRBD1 aligns across 8 bases. Germline trimming cut 2 bases from V and 5 bases from J; bases unmatched to any gene: 10. This CDR3 comprises 16 residues. The germline V gene encodes CDR1 SEHNR and CDR2 FQNEAQ (reference sequence). In DNA, the CDR3 is TGTGCCAGCAGCTTACGGGAAGCAGGGGGCACGGAGACCCAGTACTTC. Encoded protein: CASSLREAGGTETQYF.

This clone was detected only once. J is TRBJ2-1 and V is TRBV7-9, with D unclear. This CDR3 contains 15 residues. CDR1 is SEHNR and CDR2 is FQNEAQ in the germline V gene (reference sequence). V was shortened by 5 bases and J by 4 bases, with 15 bases between the two germline ends. CDR3 nucleotide sequence: TGTGCCAGCAGCCCTAGACTTAGTCGATACAATGAGCAGTTCTTC. This translates into CASSPRLSRYNEQFF.

The rearrangement links TRBV10-2 to TRBJ2-7; D is possibly TRBD2 (6 bases). The CDR3 has 14 amino acids. Germline CDR1 and CDR2: WSHSY and SAAADI. The ends were cut back, 6 bases at V and 3 bases at J, with 15 bases in the middle. The CDR3 coding sequence is TGCGCCAGCAGCCTGGGAGGACCCAACTACGAGCAGTACTTC. Translation: CASSLGGPNYEQYF.

The rearrangement links TRBV30 to TRBJ1-4; D might be TRBD1 (5 bases). Trimming took 5 bases from V and 4 from J, leaving 8 bases between them. The CDR3 loop spans 12 amino acids. Germline V gives CDR1 GTSNPN, CDR2 SVGIG (reference sequence). The CDR3 nucleotides are TGTGCCTGGGGACATCGTAATGAAAAACTGTTTTTT. Amino acid sequence: CAWGHRNEKLFF.

Only a few counts were recorded for this clone. The V gene is TRBV4-1, the J gene TRBJ1-5; unclear D gene. CDR1 is MGHRA, CDR2 YSYEKL, per germline. CDR3 length: 17 amino acids. V was cut by 1 base and J by 3 bases, with 16 bases left in between. The CDR3 is CASSQGVRIGDNQPQHF. The CDR3 DNA is TGCGCCAGCAGCCAAGGGGTTCGGATCGGGGACAATCAGCCCCAGCATTTT.

The rearrangement links TRBV2 to TRBJ2-7; the D is unclear. This CDR3 has 12 residues. The germline V and J ends were trimmed by 8 bases and 1 base, with 9 bases remaining between them. CDR1 is SNHLY, CDR2 FYNNEI, per germline. The CDR3 loop is CASGDLSYEQYF. The CDR3 nucleotides read TGTGCCAGCGGAGACCTGTCCTACGAGCAGTACTTC.

The chain has TRBV5-6 and TRBJ2-2; 8 bases match TRBD1. CDR3 size: 16 residues. With V trimmed by 0 bases and J by 5 bases, 6 bases remained unmatched. Germline V CDR1 and CDR2: SGHDT, YYEEEE. CDR3 nucleotide sequence: TGTGCCAGCAGCTTGGAGCGACAGGGGTCAACCGGGGAGCTGTTTTTT. Translating gives CASSLERQGSTGELFF.

The chain combines TRBV6-5 with TRBJ1-5; D remains ambiguous. CDR1 and CDR2 from the germline V gene are MNHEY and SVGAGI. The CDR3 totals 14 residues. V was cut by 6 bases and J by 1 base, with 10 bases left in between. This CDR3 is CASSEDISNQPQHF. In DNA form, the CDR3 reads TGTGCCAGCAGCGAGGATATCAGCAATCAGCCCCAGCATTTT.

This chain joins TRBV7-2 and TRBJ2-3; 7 nucleotides align to TRBD1. This CDR3 region has 13 residues. V gave up 4 bases and J gave up 8 bases; unmatched junction bases: 6. CDR1 and CDR2 (germline): SGHTA, FQGNSA. The CDR3 sequence is CASSSSPGGTQYF. The DNA for the CDR3 is TGTGCCAGCAGCTCCAGTCCAGGGGGTACGCAGTATTTT.

This rearrangement joins TRBV4-1 to TRBJ2-7, with 8 nucleotides matching TRBD2. V shed 4 bases, J shed 0 bases, and the junction held 5 bases outside the gene matches. The germline V gene encodes CDR1 MGHRA and CDR2 YSYEKL. This CDR3 contains 15 residues. Here the CDR3 reads CASSRTSGTSYEQYF. In DNA, the CDR3 is TGCGCCAGCAGCCGCACTAGCGGAACCTCCTACGAGCAGTACTTC.

This chain links TRBV5-1 with TRBJ2-2; D call uncertain. Germline V CDR1 and CDR2: SGHRS, YFSETQ. The V end was cut by 1 base, the J end by 5 bases, with 12 bases between. The CDR3 consists of 15 residues. The CDR3 DNA follows: TGCGCCAGCAGCTTGAATAGAGGTTCTACCGGGGAGCTGTTTTTT. This gives the protein CASSLNRGSTGELFF.

The J gene is TRBJ2-5, the V gene TRBV14; weak D call: TRBD1 (5 bases). Trimming shortened V by 2 bases and J by 5 bases, and 27 bases separated the two germline ends. This CDR3 is 19 amino acids long. Germline assignment: CDR1 SGHDN and CDR2 FVKESK. The CDR3 coding sequence is TGTGCCAGCAGCCAAAAAGGGGTGCACTGGGGTTCACCCCCCGAGACCCAGTACTTC. This encodes CASSQKGVHWGSPPETQYF. Full variable domain (missing parts from reference TRBV14 and TRBJ2-5): EAGVTQFPSHSVIEKGQTVTLRCDPISGHDNLYWYRRVMGKEIKFLLHFVKESKQDESGMPNNRFLAERTGGTYSTLKVQPAELEDSGVYFCASSQKGVHWGSPPETQYFGPGTRLLVL.